This is a list of T cell receptor beta chains from one sample in a study of lymphopenia after photon versus proton radiotherapy. Sequencing was performed with immunoSEQ multiplex PCR; in TCRdb, only in-frame clones are kept and a portion is missing. The sample includes roughly 76,000 clones, 80% to 95% of them seen just once. Source: peripheral blood, taken from a patient treated with photon-based radiotherapy. Source of these receptors: a woman in her thirties or forties with cholangiocarcinoma. Both conserved end residues are part of each CDR3. Each record gives: D gene, CDR3 length, V gene, J gene, clone size, CDR3 protein, CDR3 DNA. The D gene is left open where the match is weak. Clone size appears in some rows only: once, few, many, or a class for an expanded clone.

D: TRBD1
length: 17
V: TRBV19
J: TRBJ1-6
size: -
CDR3: CASSIVSGQGNNSPLHF
DNA: TGTGCCAGTAGTATAGTGTCAGGACAGGGGAATAATTCACCCCTCCACTTT

D: -
length: 11
V: TRBV9
J: TRBJ2-7
size: once
CDR3: CASSASGEQYF
DNA: TGTGCCAGCAGCGCCTCAGGCGAGCAGTACTTC

D: -
length: 16
V: TRBV6-1
J: TRBJ2-2
size: -
CDR3: CASSVTQGRGTGELFF
DNA: TGTGCCAGCAGTGTCACTCAGGGGAGAGGCACCGGGGAGCTGTTTTTT

D: TRBD2
length: 14
V: TRBV5-1
J: TRBJ2-7
size: once
CDR3: CASRESGSTGEQYF
DNA: TGCGCCAGCAGGGAAAGCGGGAGCACGGGCGAGCAGTACTTC

D: TRBD2
length: 14
V: TRBV5-4
J: TRBJ2-1
size: -
CDR3: CASSSPAGGNEQFF
DNA: TGTGCCAGCAGCTCACCCGCGGGGGGGAATGAGCAGTTCTTC

D: -
length: 16
V: TRBV11-3
J: TRBJ2-3
size: -
CDR3: CASSPRGDSGTDTQYF
DNA: TGTGCCAGCAGCCCCCGGGGGGACAGCGGCACAGATACGCAGTATTTT

D: -
length: 15
V: TRBV5-6
J: TRBJ1-1
size: -
CDR3: CASSPGWGGGTEAFF
DNA: TGTGCCAGCAGCCCGGGGTGGGGAGGTGGCACTGAAGCTTTCTTT

D: -
length: 16
V: TRBV6-5
J: TRBJ1-1
size: -
CDR3: CASSYLNRGGVAEAFF
DNA: TGTGCCAGCAGTTACTTAAACCGAGGGGGAGTGGCTGAAGCTTTCTTT

D: TRBD1
length: 17
V: TRBV15
J: TRBJ1-1
size: -
CDR3: CATSRDPVAGGDPEAFF
DNA: TGTGCCACCAGCAGAGATCCCGTGGCAGGGGGGGACCCTGAAGCTTTCTTT

D: -
length: 15
V: TRBV29-1
J: TRBJ2-2
size: -
CDR3: CSVRQGLQGTGELFF
DNA: TGCAGCGTTCGACAGGGACTCCAAGGGACCGGGGAGCTGTTTTTT

D: TRBD2
length: 16
V: TRBV11-2
J: TRBJ2-2
size: -
CDR3: CASSLDRLAGTGELFF
DNA: TGTGCCAGCAGCTTAGACCGACTAGCGGGCACCGGGGAGCTGTTTTTT

D: -
length: 13
V: TRBV10-3
J: TRBJ1-1
size: -
CDR3: CAIKERMNTEAFF
DNA: TGTGCCATCAAGGAGAGGATGAACACTGAAGCTTTCTTT

D: TRBD2
length: 16
V: TRBV4-3
J: TRBJ2-1
size: -
CDR3: CASSQVSSGIWDEQFF
DNA: TGCGCCAGCAGCCAAGTGTCCAGCGGGATATGGGATGAGCAGTTCTTC

D: TRBD1
length: 14
V: TRBV5-1
J: TRBJ1-1
size: -
CDR3: CASSLGQAATEAFF
DNA: TGCGCCAGCAGTCTCGGACAGGCCGCCACTGAAGCTTTCTTT

D: -
length: 14
V: TRBV5-6
J: TRBJ2-1
size: -
CDR3: CASSQVGFYNEQFF
DNA: TGTGCCAGCAGCCAGGTTGGCTTCTACAATGAGCAGTTCTTC

D: TRBD2
length: 15
V: TRBV12-5
J: TRBJ2-7
size: -
CDR3: CASRGRGLAGWEQYF
DNA: TGTGCTAGCCGTGGGAGGGGACTAGCGGGTTGGGAGCAGTACTTC

D: -
length: 14
V: TRBV7-2
J: TRBJ2-1
size: -
CDR3: CASSLGLSLGEQFF
DNA: TGTGCCAGCAGCTTAGGACTGTCCTTAGGTGAGCAGTTCTTC

D: -
length: 13
V: TRBV30
J: TRBJ2-7
size: -
CDR3: CAWSYGGKHEQYF
DNA: TGTGCCTGGAGTTATGGTGGAAAACACGAGCAGTACTTC

D: -
length: 13
V: TRBV5-1
J: TRBJ1-2
size: -
CDR3: CASSFAGSYGYTF
DNA: TGCGCCAGCAGCTTTGCTGGTTCTTATGGCTACACCTTC

D: -
length: 15
V: TRBV5-1
J: TRBJ1-1
size: -
CDR3: CASSSGQTGGTEAFF
DNA: TGCGCCAGCAGCAGTGGACAGACGGGGGGCACTGAAGCTTTCTTT

D: TRBD2
length: 15
V: TRBV5-1
J: TRBJ2-3
size: -
CDR3: CASSLGLAGSDTQYF
DNA: TGCGCCAGCAGCTTGGGATTAGCGGGATCAGATACGCAGTATTTT

D: -
length: 17
V: TRBV5-1
J: TRBJ2-7
size: once
CDR3: CASSLDFRGSFSYEQYF
DNA: TGCGCCAGCAGCTTGGATTTTCGGGGTTCATTCTCCTACGAGCAGTACTTC

D: -
length: 15
V: TRBV21-1
J: TRBJ2-7
size: -
CDR3: CASSRPAGHSYEQYF
DNA: TGTGCCAGCAGCAGGCCAGCGGGGCACTCCTACGAGCAGTACTTC

D: -
length: 14
V: TRBV5-4
J: TRBJ1-2
size: once
CDR3: CASSPDTQVYGYTF
DNA: TGTGCCAGCAGCCCCGACACCCAGGTCTATGGCTACACCTTC

D: -
length: 13
V: TRBV6-1
J: TRBJ1-2
size: -
CDR3: CASSALGNYGYTF
DNA: TGTGCCAGCAGTGCCTTAGGGAACTATGGCTACACCTTC

D: -
length: 14
V: TRBV19
J: TRBJ1-1
size: -
CDR3: CASFGPEGNTEAFF
DNA: TGTGCCAGTTTTGGTCCGGAGGGGAACACTGAAGCTTTCTTT

D: -
length: 14
V: TRBV28
J: TRBJ1-2
size: -
CDR3: CASRPPGPNYGYTF
DNA: TGTGCCAGCAGGCCCCCGGGACCTAACTATGGCTACACCTTC

D: -
length: 15
V: TRBV30
J: TRBJ1-2
size: -
CDR3: CAWTRRGGFGYGYTF
DNA: TGTGCCTGGACCCGCCGCGGGGGCTTTGGCTATGGCTACACCTTC

D: TRBD1
length: 19
V: TRBV2
J: TRBJ2-6
size: -
CDR3: CASRRQGGSHGSGANVLTF
DNA: TGTGCCAGCAGGAGACAGGGGGGATCCCATGGCTCTGGGGCCAACGTCCTGACTTTC

D: TRBD1
length: 15
V: TRBV5-1
J: TRBJ1-1
size: -
CDR3: CASSYGTGFTTEAFF
DNA: TGCGCCAGCAGCTACGGGACAGGGTTTACGACTGAAGCTTTCTTT

D: TRBD1
length: 14
V: TRBV27
J: TRBJ2-7
size: -
CDR3: CASSPWDRAHEQYF
DNA: TGTGCCAGCAGTCCTTGGGACAGGGCGCACGAGCAGTACTTC

D: -
length: 13
V: TRBV6-5
J: TRBJ1-1
size: -
CDR3: CASLRDQNTEAFF
DNA: TGTGCCAGCCTCCGAGATCAGAACACTGAAGCTTTCTTT

D: -
length: 17
V: TRBV7-9
J: TRBJ2-6
size: -
CDR3: CASSLAPGQDGANVLTF
DNA: TGTGCCAGCAGCTTAGCGCCGGGACAAGATGGGGCCAACGTCCTGACTTTC

D: -
length: 13
V: TRBV15
J: TRBJ2-7
size: -
CDR3: CATSRDGAYEQYF
DNA: TGTGCCACCAGCAGGGATGGGGCCTACGAGCAGTACTTC

D: -
length: 19
V: TRBV4-3
J: TRBJ2-6
size: -
CDR3: CASSPTSGKSSDGANVLTF
DNA: TGCGCCAGCAGCCCTACCTCCGGCAAAAGCTCGGATGGGGCCAACGTCCTGACTTTC

D: -
length: 15
V: TRBV5-6
J: TRBJ1-5
size: -
CDR3: CASSLGFMGDQPQHF
DNA: TGTGCCAGCAGCTTGGGGTTTATGGGGGATCAGCCCCAGCATTTT

D: -
length: 12
V: TRBV6-5
J: TRBJ2-1
size: -
CDR3: CASSLTGNEQFF
DNA: TGTGCCAGCAGTTTAACAGGCAATGAGCAGTTCTTC

D: -
length: 14
V: TRBV18
J: TRBJ2-1
size: few
CDR3: CASSGGASDNEQFF
DNA: TGTGCCAGCTCAGGGGGGGCATCGGACAATGAGCAGTTCTTC

D: -
length: 14
V: TRBV4-2
J: TRBJ2-7
size: -
CDR3: CASSLGGISREQYF
DNA: TGTGCCAGCAGCCTGGGCGGGATATCCCGCGAGCAGTACTTC

D: TRBD1
length: 16
V: TRBV2
J: TRBJ1-1
size: once
CDR3: CASRPDRGDVNTEAFF
DNA: TGTGCCAGCAGACCGGACAGGGGCGATGTGAACACTGAAGCTTTCTTT

D: -
length: 11
V: TRBV27
J: TRBJ2-1
size: -
CDR3: CASSLAAEQFF
DNA: TGTGCCAGCAGTTTAGCGGCTGAGCAGTTCTTC

D: -
length: 16
V: TRBV28
J: TRBJ2-1
size: -
CDR3: CASSSPLEYIYNEQFF
DNA: TGTGCCAGCAGTTCCCCACTAGAATATATCTACAATGAGCAGTTCTTC

D: -
length: 14
V: TRBV14
J: TRBJ1-1
size: -
CDR3: CASSPIRMNTEAFF
DNA: TGTGCCAGCAGCCCAATCCGGATGAACACTGAAGCTTTCTTT

D: -
length: 12
V: TRBV28
J: TRBJ2-7
size: -
CDR3: CASSPRPGEQYF
DNA: TGTGCCAGCAGTCCTCGACCGGGGGAGCAGTACTTC

D: TRBD2
length: 14
V: TRBV6-1
J: TRBJ2-7
size: -
CDR3: CASPSLAGFHEQYF
DNA: TGTGCCAGCCCCTCACTAGCGGGGTTCCACGAGCAGTACTTC

D: -
length: 11
V: TRBV20-1
J: TRBJ2-7
size: -
CDR3: CSASWGYEQYF
DNA: TGCAGTGCCAGCTGGGGGTACGAGCAGTACTTC

D: TRBD1
length: 13
V: TRBV5-1
J: TRBJ1-1
size: -
CDR3: CASSLQGTTEAFF
DNA: TGCGCCAGCAGCCTACAGGGGACCACTGAAGCTTTCTTT